The source of this T cell receptor (beta chain) is a study of cytomegalovirus exposure and HLA in healthy donors. Study-wide results and caveats: According to the study, around 150 TCR beta chains were cytomegalovirus-associated.

The study ran its PCR with 60 Vbeta and 13 Jbeta primers. The protocol was immunoSEQ multiplex PCR, while the TCRdb copy is restricted to in-frame clones and leaves out a portion. The sample has 120,000 to 150,000 clones; about 80% are singletons. CDR1 MNHNS and CDR2 SASEGT come from the germline V gene. Trimming took 6 bases from V and 1 from J, leaving 12 bases between them. This CDR3 has 15 amino acids. About this clone itself: Its antigen remains unidentified.

The TCR originated in a man aged 25 to 40 in good health and CMV-seropositive. The sequenced sample consisted of PBMCs. The chain combines TRBV6-1 with TRBJ2-2, with D maybe TRBD2 (7 bases). The DNA of the CDR3 is TGTGCCAGCAGGAGGGGGGGGAGGAACACCGGGGAGCTGTTTTTT. It is translated as CASRRGGRNTGELFF.